The TCR beta chain described here comes from a study of shared clonotypes between healthy human individuals. Only in-frame clones appear in the TCRdb table, and some are missing; sequencing was by immunoSEQ multiplex PCR. The data contain about 180,000 clones, over 85% of them singletons. This clone has a single count. V dropped 5 bases and J dropped 0 bases, with 10 bases sitting between them. The CDR3 loop spans 15 amino acids. The germline gives CDR1 LNHDA, CDR2 SQIVND (reference sequence). This receptor was identified in a woman in her 30s in good health. Sequenced input: naive CD4+ T cells sorted from blood. The subset here: CD45RA+ positively selected. The V and J genes are TRBV19 and TRBJ1-4; unclear D gene. The CDR3 spells CASSPVTATNEKLFF. DNA for the CDR3: TGTGCCAGTAGTCCCGTTACTGCAACTAATGAAAAACTGTTTTTT.